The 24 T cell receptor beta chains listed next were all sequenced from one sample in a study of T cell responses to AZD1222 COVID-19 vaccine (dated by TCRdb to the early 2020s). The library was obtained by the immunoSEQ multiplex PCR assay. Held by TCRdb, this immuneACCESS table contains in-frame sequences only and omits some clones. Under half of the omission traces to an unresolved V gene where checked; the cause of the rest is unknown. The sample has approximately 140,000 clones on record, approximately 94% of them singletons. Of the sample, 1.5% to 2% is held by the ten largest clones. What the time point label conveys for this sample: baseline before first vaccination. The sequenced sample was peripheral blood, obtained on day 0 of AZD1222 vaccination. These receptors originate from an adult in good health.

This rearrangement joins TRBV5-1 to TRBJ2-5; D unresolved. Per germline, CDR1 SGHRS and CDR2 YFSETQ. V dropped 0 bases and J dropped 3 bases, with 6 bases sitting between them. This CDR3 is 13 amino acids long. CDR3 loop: CASSLVIEETQYF. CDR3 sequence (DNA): TGCGCCAGCAGCTTGGTTATAGAAGAGACCCAGTACTTC.

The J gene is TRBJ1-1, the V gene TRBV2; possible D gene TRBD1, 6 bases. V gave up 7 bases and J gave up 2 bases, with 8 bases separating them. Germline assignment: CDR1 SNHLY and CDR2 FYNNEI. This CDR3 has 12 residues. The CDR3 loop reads CASKGDNTEAFF. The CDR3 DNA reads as TGTGCCAGCAAGGGGGATAACACTGAAGCTTTCTTT.

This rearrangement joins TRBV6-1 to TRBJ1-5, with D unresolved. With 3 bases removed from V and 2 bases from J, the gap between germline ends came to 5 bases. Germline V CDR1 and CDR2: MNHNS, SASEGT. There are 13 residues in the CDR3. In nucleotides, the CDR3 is TGTGCCAGCAGTGAGGAGCGCAATCAGCCCCAGCATTTT. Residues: CASSEERNQPQHF.

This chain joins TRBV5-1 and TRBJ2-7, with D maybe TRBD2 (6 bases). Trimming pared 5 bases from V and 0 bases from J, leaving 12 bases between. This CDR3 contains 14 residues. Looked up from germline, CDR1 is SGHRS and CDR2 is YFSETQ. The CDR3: CASRVADFSYEQYF. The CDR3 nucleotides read TGCGCCAGCAGGGTAGCGGATTTCTCCTACGAGCAGTACTTC.

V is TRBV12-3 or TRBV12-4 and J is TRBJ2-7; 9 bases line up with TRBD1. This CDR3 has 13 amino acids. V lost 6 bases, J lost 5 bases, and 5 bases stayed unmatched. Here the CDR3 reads CASSPGQGNEQYF. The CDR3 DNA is TGTGCCAGCAGCCCGGGACAGGGAAACGAGCAGTACTTC.

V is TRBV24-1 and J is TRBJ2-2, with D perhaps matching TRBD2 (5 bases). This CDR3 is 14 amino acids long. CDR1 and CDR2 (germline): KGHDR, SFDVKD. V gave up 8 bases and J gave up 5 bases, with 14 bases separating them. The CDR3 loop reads CATKGFGETGELFF. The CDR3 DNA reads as TGTGCCACCAAGGGTTTTGGGGAGACCGGGGAGCTGTTTTTT.

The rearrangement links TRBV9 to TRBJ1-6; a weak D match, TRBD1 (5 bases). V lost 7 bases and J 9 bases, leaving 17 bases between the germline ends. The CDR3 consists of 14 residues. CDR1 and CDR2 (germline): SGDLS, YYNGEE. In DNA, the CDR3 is TGTGCCAGCGGGACGGACCAAAGGAGTTCACCCCTCCACTTT. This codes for CASGTDQRSSPLHF.

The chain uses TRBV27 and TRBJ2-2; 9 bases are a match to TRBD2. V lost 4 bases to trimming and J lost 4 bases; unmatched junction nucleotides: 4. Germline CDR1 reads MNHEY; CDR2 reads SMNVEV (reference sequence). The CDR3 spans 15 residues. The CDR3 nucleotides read TGTGCCAGCAGTTCTAGCGGGGCCGGCACCGGGGAGCTGTTTTTT. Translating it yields CASSSSGAGTGELFF.

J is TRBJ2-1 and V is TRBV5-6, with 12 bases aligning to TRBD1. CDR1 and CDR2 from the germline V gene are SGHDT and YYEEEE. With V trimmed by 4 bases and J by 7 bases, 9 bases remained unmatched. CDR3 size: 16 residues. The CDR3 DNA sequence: TGTGCCAGCAGCCTAGTCTGGGGACAGGGGGCGAATGAGCAGTTCTTC. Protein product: CASSLVWGQGANEQFF.

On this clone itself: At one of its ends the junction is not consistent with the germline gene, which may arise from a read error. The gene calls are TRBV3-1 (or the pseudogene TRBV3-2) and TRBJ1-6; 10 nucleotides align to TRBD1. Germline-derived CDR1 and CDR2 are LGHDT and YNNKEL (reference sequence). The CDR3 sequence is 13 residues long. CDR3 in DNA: TGTGCCAGCAGCCAAGTAGGGACAGGGGTTCGGAACTTT. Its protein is CASSQVGTGVRNF.

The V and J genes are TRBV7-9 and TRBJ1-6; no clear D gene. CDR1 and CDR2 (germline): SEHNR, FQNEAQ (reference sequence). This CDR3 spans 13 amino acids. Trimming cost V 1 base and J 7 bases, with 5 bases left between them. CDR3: CASSLVPNSPLHF. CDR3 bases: TGTGCCAGCAGCTTAGTCCCAAATTCACCCCTCCACTTT. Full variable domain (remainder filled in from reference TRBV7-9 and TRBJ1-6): DTGVSQNPRHKITKRGQNVTFRCDPISEHNRLYWYRQTLGQGPEFLTYFQNEAQLEKSRLLSDRFSAERPKGSFSTLEIQRTEQGDSAMYLCASSLVPNSPLHFGNGTRLTVT.

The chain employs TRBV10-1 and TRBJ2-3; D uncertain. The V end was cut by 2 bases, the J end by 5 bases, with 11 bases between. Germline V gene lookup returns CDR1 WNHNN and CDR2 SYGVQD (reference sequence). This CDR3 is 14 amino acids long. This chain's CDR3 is CASSEALSGDTQYF. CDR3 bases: TGCGCCAGCAGTGAGGCTCTATCGGGAGATACGCAGTATTTT.

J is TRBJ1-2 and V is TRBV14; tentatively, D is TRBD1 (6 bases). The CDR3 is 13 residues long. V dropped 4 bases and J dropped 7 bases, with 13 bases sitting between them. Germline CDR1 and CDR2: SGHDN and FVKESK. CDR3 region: CASSPTGGLGYTF. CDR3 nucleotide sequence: TGTGCCAGCAGCCCCACTGGGGGGCTTGGCTACACCTTC.

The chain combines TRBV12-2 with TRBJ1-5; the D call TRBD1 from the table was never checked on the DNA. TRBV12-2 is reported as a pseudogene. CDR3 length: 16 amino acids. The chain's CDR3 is CASRPLRTGCNQPQHF. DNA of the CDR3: TGTGCAAGTCGCCCGCTAAGGACAGGGTGTAATCAGCCCCAGCATTTT.

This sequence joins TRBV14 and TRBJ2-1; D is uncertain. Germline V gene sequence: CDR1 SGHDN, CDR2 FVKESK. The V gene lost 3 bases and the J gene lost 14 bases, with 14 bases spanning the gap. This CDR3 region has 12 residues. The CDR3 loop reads CASSQTGASEFF. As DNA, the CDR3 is TGTGCCAGCAGCCAGACTGGCGCATCGGAGTTCTTC.

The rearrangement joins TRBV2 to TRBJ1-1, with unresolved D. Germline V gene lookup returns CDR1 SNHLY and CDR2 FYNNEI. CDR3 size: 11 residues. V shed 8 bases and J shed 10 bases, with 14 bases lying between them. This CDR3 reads CASLNTLGAFF. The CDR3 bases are TGTGCCAGCCTTAACACTCTGGGAGCTTTCTTT.

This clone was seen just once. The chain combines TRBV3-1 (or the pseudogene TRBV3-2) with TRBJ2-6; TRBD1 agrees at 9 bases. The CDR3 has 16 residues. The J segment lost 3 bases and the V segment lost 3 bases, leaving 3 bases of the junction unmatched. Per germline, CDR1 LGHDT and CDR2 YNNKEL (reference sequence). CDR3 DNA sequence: TGTGCCAGCAGCCAGGACAGGGGAGATGGGGCCAACGTCCTGACTTTC. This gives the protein CASSQDRGDGANVLTF.

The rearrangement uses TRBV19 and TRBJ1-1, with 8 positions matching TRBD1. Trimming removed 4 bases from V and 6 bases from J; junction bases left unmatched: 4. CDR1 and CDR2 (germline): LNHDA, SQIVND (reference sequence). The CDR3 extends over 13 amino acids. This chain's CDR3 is CASSSQGASEAFF. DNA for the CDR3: TGTGCCAGTAGTAGCCAGGGGGCCTCTGAAGCTTTCTTT.

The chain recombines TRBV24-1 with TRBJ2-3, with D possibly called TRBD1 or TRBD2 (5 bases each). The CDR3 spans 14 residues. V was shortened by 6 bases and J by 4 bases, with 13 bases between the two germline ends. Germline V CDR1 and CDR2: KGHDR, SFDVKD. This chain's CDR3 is CATSTTRGSDTQYF. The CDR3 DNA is TGTGCCACCAGTACGACGAGGGGTTCAGATACGCAGTATTTT.

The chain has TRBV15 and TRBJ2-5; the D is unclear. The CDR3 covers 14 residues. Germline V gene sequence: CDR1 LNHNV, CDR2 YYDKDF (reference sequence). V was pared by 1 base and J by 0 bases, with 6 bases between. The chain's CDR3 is CATSRVADQETQYF. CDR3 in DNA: TGTGCCACCAGCAGAGTAGCAGACCAAGAGACCCAGTACTTC.

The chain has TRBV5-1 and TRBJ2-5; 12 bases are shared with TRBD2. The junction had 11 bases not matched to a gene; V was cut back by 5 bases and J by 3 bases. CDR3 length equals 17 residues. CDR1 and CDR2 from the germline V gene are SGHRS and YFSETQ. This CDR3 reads CASRRTSGDAYKETQYF. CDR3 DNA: TGCGCCAGCAGGCGGACTAGCGGGGACGCCTACAAAGAGACCCAGTACTTC.

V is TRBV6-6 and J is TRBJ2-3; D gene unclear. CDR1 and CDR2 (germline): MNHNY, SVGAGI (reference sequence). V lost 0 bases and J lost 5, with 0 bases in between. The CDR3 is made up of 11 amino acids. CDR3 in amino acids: CASSYSDTQYF. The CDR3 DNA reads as TGTGCCAGCAGTTACTCAGATACGCAGTATTTT.

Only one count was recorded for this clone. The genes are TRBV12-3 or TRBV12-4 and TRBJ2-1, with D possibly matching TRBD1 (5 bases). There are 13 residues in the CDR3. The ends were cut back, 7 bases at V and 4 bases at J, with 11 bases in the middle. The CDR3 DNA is TGTGCCAGCATAAGGACAAATTACAATGAGCAGTTCTTC. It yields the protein CASIRTNYNEQFF.

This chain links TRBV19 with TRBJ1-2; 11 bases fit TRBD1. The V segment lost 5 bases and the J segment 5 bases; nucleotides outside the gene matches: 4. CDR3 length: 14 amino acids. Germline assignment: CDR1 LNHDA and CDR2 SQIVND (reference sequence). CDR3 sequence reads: CASSARDRGYGYTF. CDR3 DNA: TGTGCCAGTAGTGCTCGGGACAGGGGGTATGGCTACACCTTC.